This T cell receptor (beta chain) came from a study of T cell repertoires in cytomegalovirus infection (dated by TCRdb to 2018 to 2020). Study-level background: Donor HLA type was relevant to the analysis, as public TCR beta signatures indicated carriage of CMV infection together with the matching HLA type.

What the research found in general, with its limitations: Cumulative frequency of public TCR beta family members discriminated carriers of CMV infection plus the relevant HLA type in this cohort and an independent 352-donor cohort. The ex vivo response was dominated by HLA-C-restricted CMV-specific TCR beta clonotypes, and the single most frequent clonotype in two of eight donors was supplied by these HLA-C-restricted clonotypes.

This clonotype has at least ten counts. This clone's antigen is unknown. No quality values exist for individual bases; no much larger clone is one base distant. TCRdb names Illumina HiSeq 1500 as the instrument used. Through fastp at Q25 and MiXCR, TCRdb rebuilt clones from the public reads, retaining in-frame beta chains. Each CDR3 protein gets just one entry, which takes the most common genes and DNA from the rows behind it. In all, the sample holds roughly 240,000 distinct CDR3 sequences, and approximately 7% of those were seen once. The top ten constitute about 6.3% of the sample. Sequencing was performed on PBMCs. The TCR originated in a human donor in good health (CMV status not recorded). Some clones in this sample may be carry-over from other donors' samples.

The DNA sequence reads TGTGCCAGCAGTCCAGGGACAGGGTGGACTGAAGCTTTCTTT. This yields the protein CASSPGTGWTEAFF. The V gene is TRBV28 and the J gene is TRBJ1-1; TRBD1 lines up with 9 middle nucleotides. Trimming leaves V shorter by 5 bases and J shorter by 5 bases, with the junction holding 6 bases beyond the gene matches. Its CDR3 holds 14 amino acids, cysteine through phenylalanine. This entry keeps only the CDR3 DNA: 42 bases, framed from base 1. The germline V gene yields MDHEN for CDR1 and SYDVKM for CDR2.